The 17 T cell receptor beta chains reported below all come from one sample, sequenced in a study of T cells in tuberculosis (dated by TCRdb to the late 2010s). Libraries came from the immunoSEQ multiplex PCR assay. The table comes from immuneACCESS by way of TCRdb, which keeps in-frame sequences with V and J called. Part of the clones is missing from these tables; in studies checked, under half for an unresolved V gene and the rest for unknown reasons. Across this sample there are about 20,000 clones, with 85% to 90% seen only once. The ten largest clones represent about 15% of the sample. The sample comprised PBMCs. All receptors derive from a donor aged 10-29 years with latent tuberculosis or without tuberculosis infection.

This chain connects TRBV4-1 to TRBJ2-5, with 15 bases identical to TRBD2. The CDR3 runs to 13 residues. The V and J ends lost 6 bases and 11 bases, in that order; junction bases with no gene match: 4. CDR1 MGHRA and CDR2 YSYEKL come from the germline V gene. CDR3 sequence (DNA): TGCGCCAGCAGAGGGACTAGCGGGGGGTCTCAGTACTTC. Its protein product is CASRGTSGGSQYF.

The chain recombines TRBV2 with TRBJ2-1; 11 bases fit TRBD2. Unmatched junction bases numbered 5, after V lost 6 bases and J lost 4 bases. CDR3 length equals 15 residues. The germline gives CDR1 SNHLY, CDR2 FYNNEI. The CDR3 region is CASSVAGGTYNEQFF. The CDR3 nucleotides are TGTGCCAGCAGCGTAGCGGGGGGGACGTACAATGAGCAGTTCTTC.

V and J are TRBV29-1 and TRBJ1-4; a possible D gene is TRBD1 (5 bases). Per the germline V gene, CDR1 is SQVTM and CDR2 is ANQGSEA. Trimming removed 4 bases from V and 11 bases from J, with 26 bases in between. This CDR3 region has 16 residues. The CDR3 loop is CSVALRSEKGLMKLFF. The CDR3 nucleotides are TGCAGCGTTGCTTTGCGGAGTGAGAAGGGGTTGATGAAACTGTTTTTT.

The V call is TRBV27, the J call TRBJ2-7, with 7 bases that match TRBD1. V lost 6 bases to trimming and J lost 0 bases; unmatched junction nucleotides: 5. The CDR3 is 14 amino acids. Germline V lookup: CDR1 MNHEY, CDR2 SMNVEV (reference sequence). The CDR3 DNA reads TGTGCCAGCAGGAGACAGGGTACCTCCTACGAGCAGTACTTC. It specifies CASRRQGTSYEQYF.

This chain links TRBV18 with TRBJ2-5, with a possible D match to TRBD2 (6 bases). Germline V gene data show CDR1 as KGHSH and CDR2 as LQKENI. The CDR3 loop spans 14 amino acids. V was clipped by 2 bases and J by 9 bases, with 16 bases between them. The CDR3 DNA sequence: TGTGCCAGCTCACCATCGGAGGGCGTGGGGTCCCAGTACTTC. This sequence encodes CASSPSEGVGSQYF.

J is TRBJ1-1 and V is TRBV19; D is perhaps TRBD1 (5 bases). Germline values: CDR1 LNHDA, CDR2 SQIVND (reference sequence). CDR3 size: 12 residues. V was cut by 9 bases and J by 5 bases, with 13 bases left in between. CDR3 DNA: TGTGCCAGCCTCGCACGGGGGACTGAAGCTTTCTTT. It codes for CASLARGTEAFF. Drawing the rest from reference TRBV19 and TRBJ1-1, the complete variable domain is DGGITQSPKYLFRKEGQNVTLSCEQNLNHDAMYWYRQDPGQGLRLIYYSQIVNDFQKGDIAEGYSVSREKKESFPLTVTSAQKNPTAFYLCASLARGTEAFFGQGTRLTVV.

This chain uses TRBV21-1 with TRBJ1-1; TRBD1 was called by the table and not checked on the DNA. TRBV21-1 constitutes a pseudogene. The CDR3 has 13 amino acids. The CDR3 bases are TGTGCCAGCAGTCCCAGGGTAGAGACTGAAGCTTTCTTT. Its translation is CASSPRVETEAFF.

V gene TRBV5-4 combines with J gene TRBJ2-2; perhaps TRBD1 as D (5 bases). The ends were cut back, 8 bases at V and 3 bases at J, with 17 bases in the middle. The CDR3 loop spans 15 amino acids. Germline loops: CDR1 SGHNT, CDR2 YYREEE (reference sequence). The CDR3 coding sequence is TGTGCCAGTAGCCCACAGGCGAAGGACACCGGGGAGCTGTTTTTT. This encodes CASSPQAKDTGELFF.

The V and J genes are TRBV25-1 and TRBJ2-2, with a weak D call TRBD1 (6 bases). The length of the CDR3 is 16 residues. In germline, CDR1 is MGHDK, CDR2 SYGVNS. Between the trimmed V and J ends, which lost 4 bases and 6 bases, there was a span of 18 bases. The CDR3 region is CASSVLVPGDPGELFF. In DNA, the CDR3 is TGTGCCAGCAGTGTCCTCGTCCCAGGGGACCCCGGGGAGCTGTTTTTT. Full variable domain (remainder filled in from reference TRBV25-1 and TRBJ2-2): EADIYQTPRYLVIGTGKKITLECSQTMGHDKMYWYQQDPGMELHLIHYSYGVNSTEKGDLSSESTVSRIRTEHFPLTLESARPSHTSQYLCASSVLVPGDPGELFFGEGSRLTVL.

The chain joins TRBV5-1 to TRBJ1-1; D not certain. Trimming pared 2 bases from V and 3 bases from J, leaving 14 bases between. CDR1 and CDR2 from the germline V gene are SGHRS and YFSETQ. The CDR3 has 15 amino acids. The CDR3 spells CASSFASSPDTEAFF. The CDR3 region has the DNA TGCGCCAGCAGCTTCGCTTCTTCTCCGGACACTGAAGCTTTCTTT.

This sequence joins TRBV28 and TRBJ2-1; 7 nucleotides agree with TRBD2. The length of the CDR3 is 16 residues. Germline loops: CDR1 MDHEN, CDR2 SYDVKM. Germline trimming cut 4 bases from V and 0 bases from J; bases unmatched to any gene: 6. Here the CDR3 DNA reads TGTGCCAGCAGTTCCTTGGGGGGGGACTCCTACAATGAGCAGTTCTTC. Translated: CASSSLGGDSYNEQFF.

This chain connects TRBV4-2 to TRBJ1-1; perhaps TRBD1 as D (6 bases). Germline V gene sequence: CDR1 LGHNA, CDR2 YNFKEQ. This CDR3 is 15 amino acids long. V was cut by 4 bases and J by 4 bases, with 16 bases left in between. The CDR3 coding sequence is TGTGCCAGCAGCCCAGGGGCCCCTGGAGCCACTGAAGCTTTCTTT. As protein: CASSPGAPGATEAFF.

The chain links TRBV7-2 to TRBJ2-2, with 9 bases fitting TRBD2. Germline CDR1 reads SGHTA; CDR2 reads FQGNSA. The CDR3 covers 16 residues. J was trimmed by 5 bases and V by 5 bases; bases with no gene match: 9. DNA of the CDR3: TGTGCCAGCAGCCCCCGAGGCGGGGGGGCTACCGGGGAGCTGTTTTTT. This sequence encodes CASSPRGGGATGELFF.

The chain carries TRBV12-5 and TRBJ2-1; TRBD1 is a possible D gene (6 bases). CDR3 length: 14 amino acids. V lost 5 bases and J lost 5, with 13 bases in between. Germline assignment: CDR1 LGHNT and CDR2 FRNRAP. CDR3 amino acids: CASGQGQTDNEQFF. The DNA for the CDR3 is TGTGCTAGTGGTCAAGGACAGACCGACAATGAGCAGTTCTTC.

The V gene is TRBV11-1, the J gene TRBJ2-3; D is possibly TRBD2 (6 bases). The CDR3 length is 16 residues. With 8 bases removed from V and 0 bases from J, the gap between germline ends came to 18 bases. Germline CDR1 SGHAT, CDR2 FQDESV (reference sequence). CDR3 in amino acids: CASGLNHGVSTDTQYF. DNA for the CDR3: TGTGCCAGCGGACTAAATCACGGGGTTAGCACAGATACGCAGTATTTT.

The chain is built from TRBV30 and TRBJ2-7, with 9 bases identical to TRBD1. The CDR3 has 16 amino acids. Germline CDR1 and CDR2: GTSNPN and SVGIG (reference sequence). Germline trimming cut 3 bases from V and 3 bases from J; bases unmatched to any gene: 12. The CDR3, as DNA: TGTGCCTGGAGACGTCGTTTGGGACAGGGACACTACGAGCAGTACTTC. Its protein product is CAWRRRLGQGHYEQYF.

The genes are TRBV7-9 and TRBJ2-7; 9 positions match TRBD1. This CDR3 is 16 amino acids long. With 4 bases clipped from V and 3 bases from J, the junction kept 10 bases outside the gene matches. Germline V gene sequence: CDR1 SEHNR, CDR2 FQNEAQ (reference sequence). CDR3 DNA: TGTGCCAGCAGCTCGTTTACCGGGACAGGGAACTACGAGCAGTACTTC. Its translation: CASSSFTGTGNYEQYF.